The sequence of this T cell receptor (beta chain) was determined in a study of blood T cells in healthy people across ages (dated by TCRdb to the mid-2010s). With respect to the entire study: In model experiments, template switching captured roughly one uniquely barcoded TCR beta cDNA molecule for every two T cells. The donors were divided into four age groups: young (average roughly 15 years), middle-aged (approximately 41), aged (roughly 66) and long-lived (roughly 88). The study measured age-related changes in TCR beta repertoire diversity using deep sequencing normalized with unique cDNA molecular identifiers. Two additional independent replicas of 1 million unique cDNA reads from the same blood draw were analyzed for two donors (one aged 18 to 30 and one aged 80 or older). To avoid experimental bias, donors of different ages were randomly spread across the sequencing lanes.

The donors were roughly 40 Caucasian individuals from Russia, aged roughly 6 to 100 years, who were systemically healthy. Each donor gave approximately 9.4 milliliters of peripheral blood, drawn into EDTA-treated Vacutainer tubes. PBMCs were isolated by Ficoll-Paque density-gradient centrifugation, with at least 7 million obtained per sample. Trizol reagent was used to extract total RNA from PBMCs, with at least 5.5 micrograms per sample. For every donor, an aliquot of PBMCs went through flow cytometry to measure the percentages of naive CD45RAhigh/CD27high T cells. Taken from cysteine to phenylalanine, the CDR3 has 16 residues. Only the CDR3 part of the read is kept: 48 bases, read in frame from the first base. V drops 1 base and J drops 5 bases, leaving 17 bases in between. For CDR1 and CDR2, the germline V gene (reference sequence) lists LGHDT and YNNKEL. As for this clonotype: Its antigen remains unidentified. No base-level quality is on record; no much larger clone is a single base apart.

The library was obtained by 5' RACE. Sequencing was performed on an Illumina HiSeq 2500. A second PCR of about 7 to 12 cycles was run with a J-beta primer mix and a sample-barcoded 5' primer. A template-switch 5' adaptor carrying 12 random nucleotides introduced a unique molecular identifier onto each TCR beta cDNA molecule. Each sample yielded at least 2.5 million CDR3-containing paired-end reads. All of the RNA was converted into first-strand cDNA using the Mint cDNA synthesis kit, with a TRBC-specific oligonucleotide serving as the primer. After uracil-DNA glycosylase treatment, a first 18-cycle PCR used universal primers M1SS and BC2_uni_R on all cDNA. Turning to the authors' computational methods: For normalization, 1 million high-quality reads were randomly selected from each sample, with every read carrying a distinct molecular identifier. Reads sharing molecular identifiers were discarded rather than binned into consensus sequences. MiTCR, run with a Q25 quality threshold and the strictest error-elimination algorithm, handled CDR3 identification, clonotype clustering and error correction. A nonparametric unseen species model using Euler transformation provided a lower-bound estimate of total TCR beta diversity. The public reads were run again by TCRdb, first through fastp at Q25 and then through MiXCR, and only productive beta chains were kept. Every CDR3 protein is listed once, alongside the most common genes and DNA of its rows. In this record, the V and J calls reflect TCRdb's handling and not the investigators' own analysis. Recorded for this sample are approximately 810,000 distinct CDR3 sequences; 29% of them occurred a single time. The top ten clonotypes cover 15% to 20% of the sample.

Overall study outcomes, separate from this receptor: Because donor CMV infection status was unknown, age-related changes in expanded clonotypes were potentially confounded. As age increased, observed TCR beta diversity per million T cells dropped in a roughly linear way, and a significant reduction was already evident by age about 40. Compared with the aged group, more naive CD4+ T cells, fewer expanded clones and increased TCR diversity were shown by the long-lived group, suggesting age selection. The percentage of naive T cells measured by flow cytometry correlated strongly with observed TCR beta diversity. Estimates of total diversity from one million sequenced T cells were regarded as lower bounds and underestimates. Conclusive comparison of naive and antigen-experienced compartments was prevented by the profiling of bulk unsorted PBMCs.

The receptor was derived from an elderly woman in good health. The rearrangement combines TRBV3-1 with TRBJ1-1; possibly the D gene is TRBD1, per 5 matching bases. Input material: blood. The encoded CDR3 is CASSQGWGGGVTEAFF. The DNA sequence is given as TGTGCCAGCAGCCAAGGTTGGGGGGGTGGTGTTACTGAAGCTTTCTTT.